A single sample is the source of the 13 T cell receptor beta chains below, sequenced in a study of blood T cell repertoires in COVID-19. Sequencing was performed with immunoSEQ multiplex PCR; in TCRdb, only in-frame clones are kept and a portion is missing. The repertoire has around 150,000 clones, more than 75% of them found once; the top ten carry approximately 11%. The sample taken for sequencing was peripheral blood. These receptors were collected from a man aged 55 to 70 who had recovered from COVID-19.

The rearrangement links TRBV6-4 to TRBJ2-1, with D perhaps TRBD2 (5 bases). The CDR3 consists of 13 residues. Trimming removed 4 bases at V and 5 bases at J, with 9 bases between. CDR1 is MRHNA and CDR2 is SNTAGT in the germline V gene. The CDR3 region has the DNA TGTGCCAGCAGTGTATGGACTGACAATGAGCAGTTCTTC. It yields the protein CASSVWTDNEQFF.

The V gene is TRBV28, the J gene TRBJ1-5; D is uncertain. This CDR3 is 15 amino acids long. Trimming stripped 5 bases from V and 9 bases from J, with 20 bases between. From germline, CDR1 is MDHEN and CDR2 SYDVKM. The CDR3: CASSGRSPLQRPQHF. The CDR3 DNA reads TGTGCCAGCAGTGGTCGTAGTCCTCTCCAAAGGCCCCAGCATTTT.

The genes are TRBV6-5 and TRBJ1-2; TRBD1 might be the D (5 bases). Germline V gives CDR1 MNHEY, CDR2 SVGAGI. V lost 6 bases, J lost 8 bases, and 16 bases lay in between. The CDR3 is 13 amino acids. The CDR3 DNA reads as TGTGCCAGCAGATTGCCAGGGTTACGAGGCTACACCTTC. It is translated as CASRLPGLRGYTF.

The chain carries TRBV19 and TRBJ1-1; D possibly corresponds to TRBD1 (6 bases). Trimming pared 7 bases from V and 1 base from J, leaving 13 bases between. In germline, CDR1 is LNHDA, CDR2 SQIVND (reference sequence). This CDR3 comprises 14 residues. CDR3: CASTLGAGNTEAFF. The CDR3 nucleotides read TGTGCCAGTACCCTGGGGGCAGGGAACACTGAAGCTTTCTTT. The whole variable domain, remainder taken from reference TRBV19 and TRBJ1-1, is DGGITQSPKYLFRKEGQNVTLSCEQNLNHDAMYWYRQDPGQGLRLIYYSQIVNDFQKGDIAEGYSVSREKKESFPLTVTSAQKNPTAFYLCASTLGAGNTEAFFGQGTRLTVV.

In its sample, this clone was seen once. The V and J genes are TRBV2 and TRBJ2-7; D ambiguous. With 6 bases removed from V and 1 base from J, the gap between germline ends came to 10 bases. The CDR3 length is 13 residues. Germline V gives CDR1 SNHLY, CDR2 FYNNEI. CDR3 sequence reads: CASRITGSYEQYF. CDR3 sequence (DNA): TGTGCCAGCAGGATCACCGGGTCCTACGAGCAGTACTTC.

There are a few counts of this clone. The J gene is TRBJ1-1, the V gene TRBV7-3, with D unclear. Trimming left V 2 bases short and J 7 bases short, with 14 bases between. The CDR3 spans 14 residues. The germline V gene has CDR1 SGHTA and CDR2 FQGTGA. DNA for the CDR3: TGTGCCAGCAGCTTAGGGTCGACGGGTGATGAAGCTTTCTTT. Translation: CASSLGSTGDEAFF.

This clone was observed a few times. The rearrangement joins TRBV10-3 to TRBJ2-1; TRBD2 aligns across 8 bases. The CDR3 is made up of 16 amino acids. The V and J ends lost 7 bases and 9 bases, in that order; junction bases with no gene match: 17. From germline, CDR1 is ENHRY and CDR2 SYGVKD. In DNA, the CDR3 is TGTGCCATCACTAGCGGGCGATTTGGGGGGGATGGTGAGCAGTTCTTC. Amino acid sequence: CAITSGRFGGDGEQFF.

The J gene is TRBJ2-5, the V gene TRBV5-4; D uncertain. Germline V CDR1 and CDR2: SGHNT, YYREEE (reference sequence). This CDR3 is 12 amino acids long. Trimming cost V 3 bases and J 5 bases, with 8 bases left between them. The CDR3: CASSSGVETQYF. The CDR3 bases are TGTGCCAGCAGCTCCGGTGTGGAGACCCAGTACTTC.

The chain joins TRBV29-1 to TRBJ1-1, with D hard to call. The CDR3 is 14 amino acids. V lost 1 base, J lost 1 base, and 10 bases lay in between. In germline, CDR1 is SQVTM, CDR2 ANQGSEA. As DNA, the CDR3 is TGCAGCGTTGAAGGGCGGATTTCGAACACTGAAGCTTTCTTT. Its protein is CSVEGRISNTEAFF.

V usage is TRBV19 and J usage is TRBJ2-3; 9 bases agree with TRBD1. This CDR3 has 18 amino acids. Trimming took 3 bases from V and 1 from J; bases not matched to a gene: 11. Germline values: CDR1 LNHDA, CDR2 SQIVND (reference sequence). This CDR3 is CASSIRTATGGRTDTQYF. CDR3 nucleotides: TGTGCCAGTAGTATTCGTACGGCGACAGGGGGACGCACAGATACGCAGTATTTT.

With regard to this clone: This specimen includes other DNA sequences encoding the same CDR3. V usage is TRBV4-1 and J usage is TRBJ1-5; the match to TRBD1 covers 7 bases. Germline V lookup: CDR1 MGHRA, CDR2 YSYEKL. Trimming took 0 bases from V and 2 from J; bases not matched to a gene: 4. The CDR3 loop spans 16 amino acids. This CDR3 reads CASSQDAGGGNQPQHF. The CDR3 DNA follows: TGCGCCAGCAGCCAAGATGCAGGGGGTGGCAATCAGCCCCAGCATTTT.

J is TRBJ1-1 and V is TRBV19; 11 bases agree with TRBD1. J gave up 0 bases and V 4 bases, and 7 bases lay outside the gene matches. The germline CDR1 and CDR2 sequences are LNHDA and SQIVND (reference sequence). There are 17 residues in the CDR3. The CDR3 region has the DNA TGTGCCAGTAGTAGAGGACAGGGGGCTTTCTTGAACACTGAAGCTTTCTTT. It is translated as CASSRGQGAFLNTEAFF.

V is TRBV5-1 and J is TRBJ1-2; D gene uncertain. The germline gives CDR1 SGHRS, CDR2 YFSETQ. V dropped 6 bases and J dropped 0 bases, with 12 bases sitting between them. The CDR3 spans 14 residues. The CDR3 sequence: CASKTDYANYGYTF. As DNA, the CDR3 is TGCGCCAGCAAGACGGACTATGCTAACTATGGCTACACCTTC.